This record covers a single TCR beta chain. Trimming shortened V by 5 bases and J by 3 bases, and 16 bases separated the two germline ends. The CDR3 loop spans 15 amino acids. Germline assignment: CDR1 MDHEN and CDR2 SYDVKM. The sample comes from a study of shared clonotypes between healthy human individuals. Looking at the study overall: Every donor yielded three CD4 naive, three CD4 memory, two CD8 naive and one CD8 memory plate.

Sorted subsets were amplified in replicate PCRs using 200 ng DNA, around 30,000 T cell genomes. The method was immunoSEQ multiplex PCR; TCRdb's version includes in-frame clones alone and lacks a portion of them. The sample lists about 1.5 million clones, approximately 97% seen once, with approximately 1.2% in the top ten. The split of CD4+ cells yielded CD45RA+ naive and CD45RA-negative memory subsets. The chain employs TRBV28 and TRBJ1-1; perhaps TRBD1 as D (5 bases). The source is a man between 25 and 39 years old in good health. The specimen was naive CD4+ T cells sorted from blood. Subset reported: CD45RA+ positively selected. CDR3 DNA sequence: TGTGCCAGCAGTATCACGGGGGAAAGGTACACTGAAGCTTTCTTT. It specifies CASSITGERYTEAFF. Full variable domain (remainder filled in from reference TRBV28 and TRBJ1-1): DVKVTQSSRYLVKRTGEKVFLECVQDMDHENMFWYRQDPGLGLRLIYFSYDVKMKEKGDIPEGYSVSREKKERFSLILESASTNQTSMYLCASSITGERYTEAFFGQGTRLTVV.